One sample yielded the 28 T cell receptor beta chains listed below, sequenced in a study of blood T cell repertoires in COVID-19. Using immunoSEQ multiplex PCR, the repertoire was profiled, and TCRdb retains in-frame clones only, with some absent. The sample includes about 370,000 clones, nearly 90% of them seen just once. Sequencing input: peripheral blood. All receptors derive from a man between 18 and 29 years old with active or convalescent COVID-19.

The rearrangement links TRBV18 to TRBJ1-1; D uncertain. The germline gives CDR1 KGHSH, CDR2 LQKENI. This CDR3 comprises 11 residues. Trimming pared 1 base from V and 7 bases from J, leaving 4 bases between. DNA of the CDR3: TGTGCCAGCTCACCACTCGGTGAAGCTTTCTTT. Translation gives CASSPLGEAFF.

V and J are TRBV5-1 and TRBJ1-4, with D uncertain. The V and J ends lost 0 bases and 8 bases respectively, with 14 bases between them. The CDR3 has 15 amino acids. Germline values: CDR1 SGHRS, CDR2 YFSETQ. The CDR3: CASSLVGKNNEKLFF. For the CDR3, the DNA is TGCGCCAGCAGCTTGGTTGGCAAAAATAACGAAAAACTGTTTTTT.

The chain recombines TRBV28 with TRBJ2-5; D might be TRBD2 (7 bases). In germline, CDR1 is MDHEN, CDR2 SYDVKM. The germline V and J ends were trimmed by 7 bases and 5 bases, with 17 bases remaining between them. This CDR3 is built from 14 residues. The CDR3, as DNA: TGTGCCAGCACCCTAGGGGGGGTCGTGGAGACCCAGTACTTC. Protein sequence: CASTLGGVVETQYF.

This clone was counted only a few times. This chain links TRBV2 with TRBJ1-5; 11 bases match TRBD1. The CDR3 length is 15 residues. Per the germline V gene, CDR1 is SNHLY and CDR2 is FYNNEI. V was clipped by 8 bases and J by 4 bases; unmatched bases: 7. The CDR3 sequence: CASRTGGAGNQPQHF. The CDR3 coding sequence is TGTGCCAGCCGGACAGGGGGCGCGGGAAATCAGCCCCAGCATTTT.

As for this clone: The limits of the CDR3 on the DNA are not certain, so only TCRdb's listed CDR3 is given. The chain links TRBV6-5 to TRBJ2-5; TRBD2, as called in the table, went unchecked against the DNA. Germline-derived CDR1 and CDR2 are MNHEY and SVGAGI. Ends included, the CDR3 has 14 residues. CDR3 in amino acids: CASSYSRFLETQYF.

The V and J genes are TRBV2 and TRBJ1-3; the D gene is possibly TRBD1 (5 bases). The CDR3 sequence is 12 residues long. CDR1 and CDR2 (germline): SNHLY, FYNNEI. Trimming left V 4 bases short and J 4 bases short, with 5 bases between. CDR3 nucleotide sequence: TGTGCCAGCAGTGGGACAGGAAACACCATATATTTT. This translates into CASSGTGNTIYF.

The CDR3, as DNA: TGTGCCAGCAGCTTAGCTCCCGGGGACAATAAAGAGACCCAGTACTTC. The encoded protein is CASSLAPGDNKETQYF. The chain joins TRBV11-3 to TRBJ2-5; tentatively, D is TRBD1 (6 bases). The germline V gene encodes CDR1 SGHNT and CDR2 YENEEA. This CDR3 has 16 residues. Trimming cost V 1 base and J 3 bases, with 15 bases left between them.

This clone was recorded only once. The chain recombines TRBV15 with TRBJ1-1; the D is unclear. This CDR3 region has 13 residues. Trimming cost V 0 bases and J 8 bases, with 10 bases left between them. Germline V gene sequence: CDR1 LNHNV, CDR2 YYDKDF (reference sequence). This chain's CDR3 is CATSREVGWEAFF. As DNA, the CDR3 is TGTGCCACCAGCAGAGAGGTGGGCTGGGAAGCTTTCTTT.

The rearrangement joins TRBV7-3 to TRBJ2-7; the match to TRBD2 covers 13 bases. CDR3 length: 15 amino acids. Germline CDR1 reads SGHTA; CDR2 reads FQGTGA. J lost 4 bases, V lost 2 bases, and 2 bases had no gene match. In DNA, the CDR3 is TGTGCCAGCAGCTTAGGACTAGCGGGAGTGTACGAGCAGTACTTC. Translation: CASSLGLAGVYEQYF.

The chain links TRBV7-9 to TRBJ2-3; 11 bases are shared with TRBD2. Germline assignment: CDR1 SEHNR and CDR2 FQNEAQ (reference sequence). The trim removed 0 bases at V and 5 bases at J, leaving 1 base unmatched. This CDR3 is built from 15 residues. CDR3 residues: CASSLASGRGDTQYF. The CDR3 DNA reads TGTGCCAGCAGCTTAGCTAGCGGGAGGGGAGATACGCAGTATTTT.

Concerning this clone: This specimen includes other DNA sequences encoding the same CDR3. The chain combines TRBV6-5 with TRBJ1-5; 8 bases align to TRBD1. CDR3 length: 15 residues. Germline loops: CDR1 MNHEY, CDR2 SVGAGI. V lost 0 bases to trimming and J lost 4 bases; unmatched junction nucleotides: 2. The CDR3 sequence: CASSYSTGGNQPQHF. The DNA for the CDR3 is TGTGCCAGCAGTTACTCCACAGGGGGGAATCAGCCCCAGCATTTT.

This clone has only one observation. V and J are TRBV11-1 and TRBJ2-7, with 12 bases aligning to TRBD2. The V gene end was trimmed by 6 bases and the J gene end by 0 bases; junction bases not matched to a gene: 6. From germline, CDR1 is SGHAT and CDR2 FQDESV (reference sequence). The CDR3 has 16 residues. CDR3 nucleotide sequence: TGTGCCAGCAGACCTCCGGGACTAGCGGGCTCCTACGAGCAGTACTTC. It encodes CASRPPGLAGSYEQYF. The entire variable domain, with the rest obtained from reference TRBV11-1 and TRBJ2-7, is as follows: EAEVAQSPRYKITEKSQAVAFWCDPISGHATLYWYRQILGQGPELLVQFQDESVVDDSQLPKDRFSAERLKGVDSTLKIQPAELGDSAMYLCASRPPGLAGSYEQYFGPGTRLTVT.

The chain employs TRBV6-2 or TRBV6-3 and TRBJ1-2, with a possible D match to TRBD1 (5 bases). Trimming stripped 6 bases from V and 3 bases from J, with 11 bases between. The CDR3 covers 13 residues. Germline-derived CDR1 and CDR2 are MNHEY and SVGEGT. The CDR3 protein is CASSSDSYYGYTF. The CDR3 DNA reads as TGTGCCAGCAGCTCTGACAGCTACTATGGCTACACCTTC.

This sequence joins TRBV15 and TRBJ2-5, with unresolved D. Germline CDR1 and CDR2: LNHNV and YYDKDF (reference sequence). This CDR3 comprises 13 residues. The germline V and J ends were trimmed by 1 base and 4 bases, with 7 bases remaining between them. This chain's CDR3 is CATSRVPLETQYF. DNA of the CDR3: TGTGCCACCAGCAGAGTTCCCCTAGAGACCCAGTACTTC. The whole variable domain, remainder taken from reference TRBV15 and TRBJ2-5, is DAMVIQNPRYQVTQFGKPVTLSCSQTLNHNVMYWYQQKSSQAPKLLFHYYDKDFNNEADTPDNFQSRRPNTSFCFLDIRSPGLGDTAMYLCATSRVPLETQYFGPGTRLLVL.

The chain couples TRBV29-1 to TRBJ1-4; D call uncertain. The V gene lost 3 bases and the J gene lost 2 bases, with 7 bases spanning the gap. This CDR3 spans 13 amino acids. Germline V gene data show CDR1 as SQVTM and CDR2 as ANQGSEA. The CDR3 region has the DNA TGCAGCGTTGACGGAGGGACTAATGAAAAACTGTTTTTT. It specifies CSVDGGTNEKLFF.

A word on this clone: The sample carries other DNA sequences with the same CDR3. V is TRBV5-1 and J is TRBJ2-1; possible D gene TRBD1, 6 bases. From germline, CDR1 is SGHRS and CDR2 YFSETQ. Trimming stripped 2 bases from V and 1 base from J, with 10 bases between. There are 15 residues in the CDR3. This chain's CDR3 is CASSFGQGSYNEQFF. The CDR3 DNA sequence: TGCGCCAGCAGCTTCGGGCAGGGGTCCTACAATGAGCAGTTCTTC.

This clone was observed once. The V gene is TRBV6-5, the J gene TRBJ1-2, with TRBD1 matching 7 bases. CDR1 is MNHEY and CDR2 is SVGAGI in the germline V gene. J gave up 8 bases and V 2 bases, and 8 bases lay outside the gene matches. The CDR3 covers 14 residues. CDR3 sequence reads: CASSYRDRVGGYTF. The CDR3, as DNA: TGTGCCAGCAGTTACCGAGACAGGGTTGGAGGCTACACCTTC.

The chain is built from TRBV7-9 and TRBJ2-7; 7 positions match TRBD1. This CDR3 comprises 14 residues. V lost 5 bases, J lost 4 bases, and 8 bases stayed unmatched. The V gene's germline CDR1 is SEHNR and CDR2 FQNEAQ (reference sequence). CDR3 nucleotide sequence: TGTGCCAGCAGCCATCCGGGACAGAGGTACGAGCAGTACTTC. Its translation is CASSHPGQRYEQYF.

This clone was seen just once. The chain has TRBV2 and TRBJ2-3; 8 bases line up with TRBD2. CDR1 and CDR2 from the germline V gene are SNHLY and FYNNEI. J lost 1 base, V lost 6 bases, and 9 bases had no gene match. The CDR3 totals 16 residues. Written as DNA, the CDR3 is TGTGCCAGCAGCCGAATCGGGGGGGCAGGCACAGATACGCAGTATTTT. Its protein is CASSRIGGAGTDTQYF. Supplemented by reference TRBV2 and TRBJ2-3, the full variable domain reads EPEVTQTPSHQVTQMGQEVILRCVPISNHLYFYWYRQILGQKVEFLVSFYNNEISEKSEIFDDQFSVERPDGSNFTLKIRSTKLEDSAMYFCASSRIGGAGTDTQYFGPGTRLTVL.

This chain's CDR3 is CASSADRGQETQYF. For the CDR3, the DNA is TGTGCCAGCAGCGCAGACAGGGGCCAAGAGACCCAGTACTTC. This sequence joins TRBV21-1 and TRBJ2-5; TRBD1 is the table's D call and was not checked against the DNA. TRBV21-1 is tagged as a pseudogene. The CDR3 runs to 14 residues.

This chain joins TRBV5-8 and TRBJ1-5; 10 bases are shared with TRBD1. J was trimmed by 2 bases and V by 6 bases; bases with no gene match: 11. Germline values: CDR1 SGHTS, CDR2 YDEGEE. The CDR3 length is 17 residues. The CDR3 reads CASTQDRGRPGNQPQHF. The CDR3 DNA reads as TGTGCCAGCACCCAAGACAGGGGGCGCCCCGGCAATCAGCCCCAGCATTTT. The whole variable domain, filled in from reference TRBV5-8 and TRBJ1-5, reads EAGVTQSPTHLIKTRGQQATLRCSPISGHTSVYWYQQALGLGLQFLLWYDEGEERNRGNFPPRFSGRQFPNYSSELNVNALELEDSALYLCASTQDRGRPGNQPQHFGDGTRLSIL.

The chain has TRBV15 and TRBJ2-3; 8 bases match TRBD1. Trimming cost V 1 base and J 0 bases; bases outside gene matches: 6. The CDR3 is 17 amino acids. CDR1 LNHNV and CDR2 YYDKDF come from the germline V gene (reference sequence). In nucleotides, the CDR3 is TGTGCCACCAGCAGAGGGACAGGGACAACTAGCACAGATACGCAGTATTTT. This translates into CATSRGTGTTSTDTQYF.

This clone was recorded at least ten times. The chain combines TRBV29-1 with TRBJ2-7; 10 positions match TRBD2. CDR3 size: 14 residues. CDR1 is SQVTM and CDR2 is ANQGSEA in the germline V gene. The trim removed 6 bases at V and 2 bases at J, leaving 7 bases unmatched. The CDR3 reads CSVAGTSATYEQYF. DNA of the CDR3: TGCAGCGTCGCGGGGACTAGCGCTACCTACGAGCAGTACTTC.

The V call is TRBV18, the J call TRBJ1-1, with 7 nucleotides matching TRBD1. There are 13 residues in the CDR3. CDR1 and CDR2 from the germline V gene are KGHSH and LQKENI. V dropped 5 bases and J dropped 6; count of bases not matched to a gene: 6. The CDR3 region is CASSATGSAEAFF. The CDR3 coding sequence is TGTGCCAGCTCAGCGACAGGGTCCGCTGAAGCTTTCTTT.

The chain links TRBV7-8 to TRBJ2-7; D remains unclear. There are 14 residues in the CDR3. Germline assignment: CDR1 SGHVS and CDR2 FQNEAQ. V lost 5 bases, J lost 5 bases, and 16 bases lay in between. CDR3 sequence (DNA): TGTGCCAGCAGCCCCCGAGGAAGGCCCGACGAGCAGTACTTC. It codes for CASSPRGRPDEQYF.

The chain uses TRBV30 and TRBJ2-3; 9 nucleotides match TRBD1. Germline V gene sequence: CDR1 GTSNPN, CDR2 SVGIG (reference sequence). CDR3 size: 15 residues. With 1 base clipped from V and 4 bases from J, the junction kept 6 bases outside the gene matches. The CDR3 loop reads CAWSGDRVFADTQYF. In DNA, the CDR3 is TGTGCCTGGAGTGGGGACAGGGTTTTTGCAGATACGCAGTATTTT.

The chain links TRBV12-3 or TRBV12-4 to TRBJ1-2; no clear D gene. The CDR3 sequence is 13 residues long. Between the trimmed V and J ends, which lost 4 bases and 6 bases, there was a span of 12 bases. The chain's CDR3 is CASSSPPLNGYTF. In nucleotides, the CDR3 is TGTGCCAGCAGTTCCCCCCCCTTAAATGGCTACACCTTC.

This chain links TRBV6-2 or TRBV6-3 with TRBJ2-3; 10 nucleotides line up with TRBD1. The germline V gene encodes CDR1 MNHEY and CDR2 SVGEGT. Trimming at V came to 0 bases and at J to 1 base, leaving 4 bases not matched to a gene. CDR3 length: 17 amino acids. CDR3 DNA sequence: TGTGCCAGCAGTTACTCGCTGGGGACAGGGGGCACAGATACGCAGTATTTT. Amino acids: CASSYSLGTGGTDTQYF.